The 9 T cell receptor beta chains presented below share a single source sample, sequenced in a study of T cell changes during pregnancy in multiple sclerosis. TCRdb's copy holds only in-frame clones and misses some; the assay was immunoSEQ multiplex PCR. The sample yields 90,000 to 100,000 clones, 92% seen once. The sequencing used peripheral blood, collected in the first trimester of pregnancy. These receptors all stem from a female donor with multiple sclerosis, enrolled in a pregnancy study.

V gene TRBV7-9 combines with J gene TRBJ2-1; 7 bases match TRBD2. The germline V gene encodes CDR1 SEHNR and CDR2 FQNEAQ (reference sequence). Trimming at V came to 7 bases and at J to 2 bases, leaving 5 bases not matched to a gene. The length of the CDR3 is 14 residues. The CDR3 spells CASKRGGAYNEQFF. DNA for the CDR3: TGTGCCAGCAAACGGGGAGGGGCCTACAATGAGCAGTTCTTC. Using reference TRBV7-9 and TRBJ2-1 for the parts outside the CDR3, the full variable domain is DTGVSQNPRHKITKRGQNVTFRCDPISEHNRLYWYRQTLGQGPEFLTYFQNEAQLEKSRLLSDRFSAERPKGSFSTLEIQRTEQGDSAMYLCASKRGGAYNEQFFGPGTRLTVL.

The chain has TRBV29-1 and TRBJ2-7; 8 bases align to TRBD2. Germline trimming cut 6 bases from V and 6 bases from J; bases unmatched to any gene: 22. The CDR3 runs to 17 residues. The germline CDR1 and CDR2 sequences are SQVTM and ANQGSEA. CDR3 loop: CSVRAPLLRAGGGEQYF. The CDR3, as DNA: TGCAGCGTGAGGGCCCCACTACTTCGGGCGGGAGGTGGCGAGCAGTACTTC.

This rearrangement joins TRBV29-1 to TRBJ2-2, with TRBD2 matching over 10 bases. V was pared by 4 bases and J by 5 bases, with 10 bases of the junction left unmatched. Germline V lookup: CDR1 SQVTM, CDR2 ANQGSEA. CDR3 size: 16 residues. This chain's CDR3 is CSVGGFTSGETGELFF. The CDR3 DNA reads as TGCAGCGTTGGAGGATTCACTAGCGGGGAAACCGGGGAGCTGTTTTTT.

The CDR3 is CASSLDRVGQPQHF. CDR3 in DNA: TGTGCCAGCAGCCTTGACAGGGTCGGTCAGCCCCAGCATTTT. This chain joins TRBV7-2 and TRBJ1-5; 7 bases are a match to TRBD1. Germline V lookup: CDR1 SGHTA, CDR2 FQGNSA. The CDR3 sequence is 14 residues long. J gave up 6 bases and V 5 bases, and 7 bases lay outside the gene matches.

The chain has TRBV4-1 and TRBJ1-4; TRBD1 is a possible D gene (6 bases). CDR1 MGHRA and CDR2 YSYEKL come from the germline V gene. CDR3 size: 16 residues. Trimming left V 4 bases short and J 5 bases short, with 17 bases between. The CDR3 spells CASSPYEGHANEKLFF. As DNA, the CDR3 is TGCGCCAGCAGCCCATATGAGGGACATGCGAATGAAAAACTGTTTTTT.

This clone has a handful of counts. The chain uses TRBV2 and TRBJ1-5; no firm D call. Germline lookup yields CDR1 SNHLY and CDR2 FYNNEI. The CDR3 runs to 16 residues. Between the trimmed V and J ends, which lost 5 bases and 5 bases, there was a span of 19 bases. The CDR3 region is CASSSQNIAYYQPQHF. CDR3 nucleotide sequence: TGTGCCAGCAGTTCCCAGAACATAGCCTATTATCAGCCCCAGCATTTT.

This clone was seen just once. The chain combines TRBV5-1 with TRBJ1-1; D not certain. The CDR3 has 16 amino acids. CDR1 SGHRS and CDR2 YFSETQ come from the germline V gene. V was trimmed by 0 bases and J by 0 bases, leaving 12 bases between them. The CDR3 nucleotides read TGCGCCAGCAGCTTGGGGGCGGGGATACTGAACACTGAAGCTTTCTTT. It specifies CASSLGAGILNTEAFF. Using reference TRBV5-1 and TRBJ1-1 for the parts outside the CDR3, the full variable domain is KAGVTQTPRYLIKTRGQQVTLSCSPISGHRSVSWYQQTPGQGLQFLFEYFSETQRNKGNFPGRFSGRQFSNSRSEMNVSTLELGDSALYLCASSLGAGILNTEAFFGQGTRLTVV.

The rearrangement joins TRBV5-4 to TRBJ2-1, with TRBD2 matching 7 bases. The CDR3 runs to 14 residues. The V segment lost 4 bases and the J segment 5 bases; nucleotides outside the gene matches: 6. Germline CDR1 is SGHNT and CDR2 is YYREEE (reference sequence). DNA of the CDR3: TGTGCCAGCAGCCCCGGGGGGACCAACAATGAGCAGTTCTTC. The encoded protein is CASSPGGTNNEQFF.

The genes are TRBV6-5 and TRBJ1-2; possible D gene TRBD1, 5 bases. Germline lookup yields CDR1 MNHEY and CDR2 SVGAGI. The CDR3 loop spans 13 amino acids. V gave up 5 bases and J gave up 5 bases, with 12 bases separating them. The DNA of the CDR3 is TGTGCCAGCAGTCCTGGGGCCCGATATGGCTACACCTTC. This sequence encodes CASSPGARYGYTF.